This T cell receptor beta chain was sequenced for a study of identical twins. Notes on this clonotype: Its specificity is unknown.

Regarding the study as a whole: Twins' surplus sharing was weaker for beta out-of-frame sequences. Out-of-frame sharing of TCR alpha in monozygotic twins was underestimated by models.

A universal primer site came from template switching; cDNA carried unique molecular identifiers. TCRdb itself ran the 5' RACE reads through MiXCR, one entry per CDR3 protein. The sample has fewer than 250,000 distinct CDR3 sequences, 6.5% to 9% seen once. This sample also belongs to another study, concerning yellow fever vaccine responses in identical twins.

The receptor was isolated from a woman younger than 35 in good health. Sequencing was performed on CD8+ T cells sorted from blood.

CDR3 sequence: CASSQDWFGGGAPTDTQYF. As DNA, the CDR3 is TGTGCCAGCAGCCAAGATTGGTTTGGCGGGGGGGCCCCTACAGATACGCAGTATTTT. V is TRBV14 and J is TRBJ2-3, with 9 nucleotides matching TRBD2. From germline, CDR1 is SGHDN and CDR2 FVKESK. The CDR3 spans 19 residues. After removal of 0 bases from V and 3 bases from J, the junction contained 13 bases not matched to a gene.